Presented here are 8 T cell receptor beta chains from one specimen sequenced in a study of kidney transplant recipient with SARS-CoV-2 infection. One entry per CDR3 protein, called by TCRdb with MiXCR from the reads. The sample has 250,000 or so distinct CDR3 sequences, around 26% seen once. The sequenced sample was a blood sample, obtained at baseline and on roughly day 110 from a kidney transplant recipient. These receptors originate from a male patient between 25 and 39 years old who had COVID-19 and was a kidney transplant recipient. Some of the T cells might come from the graft donor.

Points on this clonotype: This could be a read error, since a much larger clone is one nucleotide away. This chain joins TRBV29-1 and TRBJ2-7; no clear D. The CDR3 loop spans 14 amino acids. V shed 3 bases and J shed 2 bases, with 14 bases lying between them. Germline V CDR1 and CDR2: SQVTM, ANQGSEA. CDR3 sequence: CSVEAVARPYEQYF. The CDR3, as DNA: TGCAGCGTTGAGGCGGTCGCCAGGCCCTACGAGCAGTACTTC.

Concerning this clonotype itself: A much larger clone differs by one base, so this may be a read error. The chain couples TRBV15 to TRBJ1-2; TRBD1 is a possible D gene (6 bases). The V gene lost 5 bases and the J gene lost 0 bases, with 25 bases spanning the gap. Germline CDR1 reads LNHNV; CDR2 reads YYDKDF (reference sequence). CDR3 length: 19 amino acids. The CDR3 loop is CATSEGLGTRALANYGYTF. The DNA for the CDR3 is TGTGCCACCAGCGAGGGTTTAGGGACAAGGGCACTAGCTAACTATGGCTACACCTTC.

Concerning this clonotype: Just one base apart from a much larger clone, this may be a read error. This chain uses TRBV6-2 or TRBV6-3 with TRBJ2-7, with D perhaps matching TRBD2 (5 bases). The CDR3 runs to 14 residues. V lost 2 bases and J lost 7, with 15 bases in between. CDR1 is MNHEY and CDR2 is SVGEGT in the germline V gene. In DNA, the CDR3 is TGTGCCAGCAGTTACGCGAGAGGGCCGGAGGAGCAGTACTTC. It specifies CASSYARGPEEQYF.

This chain uses TRBV7-3 with TRBJ1-6, with D possibly being TRBD1 (5 bases). The CDR3 covers 16 residues. Germline CDR1 is SGHTA and CDR2 is FQGTGA. Deletions cut 0 bases from V and 7 bases from J, with 13 bases between. The CDR3 reads CASSLTPGRINSPLHF. DNA of the CDR3: TGTGCCAGCAGCTTAACTCCGGGACGGATAAATTCACCCCTCCACTTT.

This clonotype was counted many times. CDR3 coding DNA: TGCGCCAGCAGTGTGACTCGAAGATCGCGAAAGACCTATGGCTACACCTTC. Translation: CASSVTRRSRKTYGYTF. This sequence joins TRBV10-1 and TRBJ1-2, with unresolved D. Trimming pared 4 bases from V and 4 bases from J, leaving 22 bases between. From germline, CDR1 is WNHNN and CDR2 SYGVQD (reference sequence). The CDR3 covers 17 residues.

To note about this clonotype: A much larger clone differs from this one at a single base, so this may be a read error. The chain carries TRBV7-9 and TRBJ1-2; 8 nucleotides match TRBD1. With 1 base clipped from V and 7 bases from J, the junction kept 11 bases outside the gene matches. CDR1 is SEHNR and CDR2 is FQNEAQ in the germline V gene (reference sequence). CDR3 size: 16 residues. The CDR3 here is CASSLGFGTGTSGYTF. CDR3 coding DNA: TGTGCCAGCAGCTTAGGTTTCGGGACAGGAACAAGTGGCTACACCTTC.

As regards this clonotype: As the CDR3 is not closed by the conserved phenylalanine or tryptophan, this likely results from a read error. The genes are TRBV3-1 and TRBJ1-3, with a tentative D call TRBD1 (5 bases). Trimming took off 8 bases at V and 8 bases at J, with 19 bases between the two ends. The CDR3 covers 14 residues. CDR1 LGHDT and CDR2 YNNKEL come from the germline V gene (reference sequence). Here the CDR3 DNA reads TGTGCCAGCGGCCCCGGGACGTCTCCGCACACCATATATTCT. Its protein product is CASGPGTSPHTIYS.

Regarding this clonotype: This may come from a read error, since a much larger clone is one base off. The chain uses TRBV20-1 and TRBJ1-5, with TRBD1 as a possible D gene (5 bases). This CDR3 spans 15 amino acids. Germline V lookup: CDR1 DFQATT, CDR2 SNEGSKA (reference sequence). The CDR3 DNA is TGCAGTGCGTTCCGCCAGGGCGGTAGCAATCAGCCCCATCATTTT. This translates into CSAFRQGGSNQPHHF.